This T cell receptor (beta chain) was sequenced in a study of molecular identifiers for immune sequencing clone quantification. Germline V gene data show CDR1 as MGHDK and CDR2 as SYGVNS. CDR3 length equals 14 residues. V shed 4 bases and J 6 bases; nucleotides not matched to a gene: 8. The table lists this clonotype with many counts. TCRdb analysed the PCR reads with MiXCR anew, one entry per CDR3 protein. The sample has 50,000 to 75,000 distinct CDR3 sequences, about 19% seen once; the top ten hold approximately 1.5%. The source is a human donor in good health. Some libraries in this study had Jurkat cell RNA spiked in. Source material: naive CD8+ T cells from blood, with Jurkat cell RNA spiked in. Subset here: FACS-sorted CD8+CD4-CCR7+CD45RA+ naive T cells. The V gene is TRBV25-1, the J gene TRBJ2-7, with 8 bases that match TRBD1. CDR3 region: CASSGQGALSEQYF. CDR3 DNA: TGTGCCAGCAGTGGGCAGGGGGCCTTAAGCGAGCAGTACTTC.